The T cell receptor beta chain under discussion was sequenced for a study of blood T cell repertoires in COVID-19. The germline CDR1 and CDR2 sequences are SGHRS and YFSETQ. The CDR3 contains 15 residues. V was clipped by 2 bases and J by 3 bases; unmatched bases: 5. TCRdb keeps only in-frame clones here, not all; method: immunoSEQ multiplex PCR. The sample includes hundreds of thousands of clones, about four fifths seen only once; the top ten take roughly 7.6%. The source of this sequence is a woman between 50 and 59 years old with acute or convalescent COVID-19. Sequences were obtained from peripheral blood. This chain links TRBV5-1 with TRBJ2-7; 10 positions match TRBD2. DNA of the CDR3: TGCGCCAGCAGCTTTGGGCTAGCGGGAGACTACGAGCAGTACTTC. Protein sequence: CASSFGLAGDYEQYF.